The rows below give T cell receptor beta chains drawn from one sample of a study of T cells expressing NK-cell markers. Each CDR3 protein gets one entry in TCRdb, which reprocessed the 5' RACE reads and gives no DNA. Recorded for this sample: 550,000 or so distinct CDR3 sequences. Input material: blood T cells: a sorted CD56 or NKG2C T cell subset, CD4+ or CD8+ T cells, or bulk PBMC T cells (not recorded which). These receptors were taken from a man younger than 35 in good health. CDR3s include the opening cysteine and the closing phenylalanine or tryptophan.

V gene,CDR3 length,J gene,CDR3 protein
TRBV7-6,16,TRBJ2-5,CASSLFAGGPGETQYF
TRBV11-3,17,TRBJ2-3,CASSFDLAGDGTDTQYF
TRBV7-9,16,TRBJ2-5,CASSSERGRGQETQYF
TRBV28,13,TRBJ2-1,CASSPRLDRGEFF
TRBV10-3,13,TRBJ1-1,CAIRLQGGTEAFF
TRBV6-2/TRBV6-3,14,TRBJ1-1,CASGPSGGYAEAFF
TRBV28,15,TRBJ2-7,CASTVTGLGAYEQYF
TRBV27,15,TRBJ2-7,CASSLGLRSSYEQYF
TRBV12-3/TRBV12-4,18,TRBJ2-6,CASSLLAGALVGANVLTF
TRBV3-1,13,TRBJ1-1,CASSQDHGVEAFF
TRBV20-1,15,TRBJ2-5,CSARGVAGGEETQYF
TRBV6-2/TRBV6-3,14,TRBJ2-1,CASRPPTSEREQFF
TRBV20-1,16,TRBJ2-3,CSARVGLAGVLDTQYF
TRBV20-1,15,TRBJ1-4,CSARSGTTTNEKLFF
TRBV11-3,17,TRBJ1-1,CASSPPTGIISNTEAFF
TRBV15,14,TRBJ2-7,CATSSRQGAYEQYF
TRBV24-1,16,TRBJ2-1,CATSDRDTHGLNEQFF
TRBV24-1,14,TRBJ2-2,CATSLVDRGGELFF
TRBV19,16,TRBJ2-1,CASSTRQGAVNYEQFF
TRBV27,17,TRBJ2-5,CASSLSGGTGGEETQYF
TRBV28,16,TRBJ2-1,CASSTELSGGYNEQFF
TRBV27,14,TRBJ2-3,CASRFSGRVDTQYF
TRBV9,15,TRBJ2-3,CASSLRQGTTDTQYF
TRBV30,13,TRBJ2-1,CAWSFLAGGLSFF
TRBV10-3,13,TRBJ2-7,CAISEGTDYEQYF
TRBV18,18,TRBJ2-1,CASSSVAIPLSSYNEQFF
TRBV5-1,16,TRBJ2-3,CASSPMTGLGTDTQYF
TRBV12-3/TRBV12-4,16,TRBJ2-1,CASNSDVLISYNEQFF
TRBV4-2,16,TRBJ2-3,CASSQLTSGSADTQYF
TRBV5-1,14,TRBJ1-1,CASSLAGPGDEAFF
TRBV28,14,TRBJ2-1,CASSYMTGAYEQFF
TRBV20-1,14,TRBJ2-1,CSARDFRESNEQFF
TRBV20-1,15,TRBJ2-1,CSASRPGLAGNEQFF
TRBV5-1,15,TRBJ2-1,CASSLTSGRANEQFF
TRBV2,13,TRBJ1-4,CASIGGTNEKLFF
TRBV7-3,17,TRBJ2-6,CASSLRDSYSGANVLTF
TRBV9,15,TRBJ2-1,CASSVRDRGRDEQFF
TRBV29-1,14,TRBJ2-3,CSVGRGAATDTQYF
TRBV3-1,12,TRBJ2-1,CASSPAKHEQFF
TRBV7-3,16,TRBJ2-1,CASSLTGRTSYNEQFF
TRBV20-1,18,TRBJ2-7,CSAGVEGRGVGGSGEQYF
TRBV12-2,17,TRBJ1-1,CASRPPNPETVNTEAFF
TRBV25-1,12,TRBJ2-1,CASSESSEKRFF
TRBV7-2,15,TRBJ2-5,CASSLGGLGRETQYF
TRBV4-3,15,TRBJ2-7,CASSISRDLSYEQYF
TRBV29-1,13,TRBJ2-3,CSVARTVTDTQYF
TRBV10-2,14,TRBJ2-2,CASGVTSGTGELFF
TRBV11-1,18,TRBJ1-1,CASRKKPGQGVGDTEAFF
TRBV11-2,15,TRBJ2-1,CASSFETSVYNEQFF
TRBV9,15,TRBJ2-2,CASSVSGTDTGELFF
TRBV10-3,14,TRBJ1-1,CAIRRDTSNTEAFF
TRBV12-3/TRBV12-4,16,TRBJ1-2,CASSPEGQGPGYGYTF